This T cell receptor (beta chain) emerged from a study of CD8 T cells in Susac syndrome (dated by TCRdb to the late 2010s). At the level of the whole study: Of the Susac syndrome patients who were sequenced, roughly eight were in clinical remission while more than five had clinically active disease. Susac syndrome patients were therapy-naive, on corticosteroids (some also receiving IVIg), or on IVIg alone at blood withdrawal. The study used repertoire sequencing to test whether antigen drove CD8+ T cell activation and differentiation in Susac syndrome. The clonality of the CD8+ T cell repertoire was compared across about 12 healthy donors, about 14 Susac syndrome patients and under 19 multiple sclerosis patients. Study-wide conclusions, independent of this receptor: Susac syndrome CD8+ repertoires showed clonal expansion, highest in CD8+ TEMRA cells and greater in clinically active than remitting patients. Looking at Susac-specific public clones, the researchers identified over 15 in the total CD8+ repertoire and four or five in the CD8+ TEMRA repertoire. The study acknowledged that relatively few individuals were included in the TCR sequencing and HLA analysis.

RNA was extracted using the RNeasy kit, and about 0.45 to 1 ug of the RNA was reverse transcribed with random hexamers. The immunoSEQ multiplex PCR assay, covering 54 Vbeta and 13 Jbeta segments, was used to amplify TCR beta CDR3 regions. To correct PCR amplification bias, a synthetic template baseline was used for both primer optimization and computational correction. In the authors' own workflow: Reads were annotated to V, D and J genes according to IMGT and were analyzed with immunoSEQ Analyzer, with only productive sequences retained. Clonality was calculated as one minus the Shannon entropy normalized by log2 of the number of productive unique sequences. Public and private clones were assessed among the 100 most prevalent clones of each patient and control. Susac-specific clones were defined as absent from healthy and MS cohorts, around 1,000 published viral clones and other ImmuneACCESS disease sequences. TCRdb reran the public reads through fastp at Q25 and MiXCR, keeping productive beta chains. Identical CDR3 proteins give one entry, which carries the most common genes and DNA. The V and J calls reflect TCRdb's pipeline rather than the authors' work. The sample table contains about 130,000 distinct CDR3 sequences; only one count was recorded for 85% to 95% of them. 0.15% to 0.2% of the sample is in the top ten clones.

Reading the germline V gene gives CDR1 SGHVS and CDR2 FQNEAQ. V was cut back by 8 bases and J by 5 bases, leaving a gap of 12 bases between them. Its CDR3 holds 13 amino acids, cysteine through phenylalanine. Only CDR3 DNA remains: 39 bases, in frame from the first base. Peripheral blood CD8+ and CD4+ T cells from healthy donors, Susac syndrome patients and multiple sclerosis patients were profiled using high-throughput TCR beta sequencing. The Susac syndrome patients fulfilled recently defined diagnostic criteria for either definite or probable disease. Bulk CD8+ and CD4+ T cells were purified by magnetic negative isolation, whereas CD8+ TEMRA cells were enriched by FACS. Blood was collected in EDTA tubes and processed within 24 hours, with PBMCs isolated through density gradient centrifugation. PBMCs destined for TCR sequencing were cryopreserved in liquid nitrogen and later thawed in a 37 °C water bath. The sorted or isolated CD4+, CD8+ and CD8+ TEMRA cells reached a purity of at least 90%.

In the case of this clonotype: The antigen this receptor binds is unknown. No quality values exist for individual bases; no much larger clone is one base distant.

This TCR derives from a human donor with Susac syndrome. Sequenced material: CD8+ T cells from PBMCs. The V and J genes are TRBV7-8 and TRBJ2-2; confidence is insufficient to name the D gene. The CDR3 protein sequence reads: CASSRLVTGELFF. The nucleotide sequence is given as TGTGCCAGCTCACGCTTAGTTACCGGGGAGCTGTTTTTT.